This entry is about one TCR beta chain. The method was immunoSEQ multiplex PCR; TCRdb's version includes in-frame clones alone and lacks a portion of them. The sample consists of around 470,000 clones, 85% to 90% of them appearing once. The data belong to a study of blood T cell repertoires in COVID-19. Across the whole study: Collection of acute and convalescent COVID-19 samples took place in the United States, Italy and Spain. PBMCs, B-cell-depleted T cells, or T cells were the source of the cDNA or gDNA that made up the material.

Germline lookup yields CDR1 SQVTM and CDR2 ANQGSEA. CDR3 length: 15 amino acids. The germline V and J ends were trimmed by 4 bases and 0 bases, with 13 bases remaining between them. The chain links TRBV29-1 to TRBJ1-3, with D possibly matching TRBD1 (6 bases). The source is a man aged 18 to 30 with COVID-19, enrolled during active disease. The sample taken for sequencing was peripheral blood. The CDR3 nucleotides read TGCAGCGTTGTAGGGGGAGCGGACTCTGGAAACACCATATATTTT. This encodes CSVVGGADSGNTIYF.